This T cell receptor beta chain was captured in a study of cytomegalovirus exposure and HLA in healthy donors. Germline assignment: CDR1 MNHEY and CDR2 SVGAGI. This CDR3 comprises 16 residues. V was shortened by 2 bases and J by 0 bases, with 13 bases between the two germline ends. This PCR relied on a set of 60 Vbeta primers and 13 Jbeta primers. Assay: immunoSEQ multiplex PCR; the TCRdb copy retains only in-frame clones and omits some. The table includes approximately 180,000 clones, about 78% detected once. This TCR came from a woman aged 45-65 years in good health and CMV-seropositive. The sample taken for sequencing was PBMCs. The chain combines TRBV6-5 with TRBJ1-1; tentative D call: TRBD1 (5 bases). The CDR3 reads CASSYRGFGMNTEAFF. For the CDR3, the DNA is TGTGCCAGCAGTTACCGGGGGTTTGGGATGAACACTGAAGCTTTCTTT.